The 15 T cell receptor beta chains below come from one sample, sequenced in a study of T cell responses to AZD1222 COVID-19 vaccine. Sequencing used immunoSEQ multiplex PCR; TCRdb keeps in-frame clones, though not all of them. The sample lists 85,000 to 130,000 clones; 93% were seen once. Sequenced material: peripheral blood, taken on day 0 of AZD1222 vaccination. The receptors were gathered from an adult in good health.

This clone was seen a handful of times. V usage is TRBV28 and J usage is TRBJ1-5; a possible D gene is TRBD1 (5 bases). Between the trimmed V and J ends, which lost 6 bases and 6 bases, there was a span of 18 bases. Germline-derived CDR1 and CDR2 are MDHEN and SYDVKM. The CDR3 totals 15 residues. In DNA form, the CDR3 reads TGTGCCAGCAGGTCAGGGAGTTTCGGAATTCAGCCCCAGCATTTT. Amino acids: CASRSGSFGIQPQHF.

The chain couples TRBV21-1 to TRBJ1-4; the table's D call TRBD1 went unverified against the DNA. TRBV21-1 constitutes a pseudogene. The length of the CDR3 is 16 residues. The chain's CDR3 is CASSSRFRTANEKLFF. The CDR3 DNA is TGTGCCAGCAGCAGCCGCTTTAGGACAGCTAATGAAAAACTGTTTTTT.

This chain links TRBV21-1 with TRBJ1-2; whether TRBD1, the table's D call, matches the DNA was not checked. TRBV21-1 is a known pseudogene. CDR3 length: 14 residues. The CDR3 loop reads CASSKGRGAYGYTF. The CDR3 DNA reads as TGTGCCAGCAGCAAAGGCAGGGGCGCCTATGGCTACACCTTC.

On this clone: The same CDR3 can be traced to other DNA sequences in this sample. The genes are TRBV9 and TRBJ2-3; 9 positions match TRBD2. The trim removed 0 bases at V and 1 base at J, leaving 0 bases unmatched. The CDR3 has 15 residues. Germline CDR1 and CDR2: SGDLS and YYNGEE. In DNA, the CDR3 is TGTGCCAGCAGCGTAGGACTAGCGGGCACAGATACGCAGTATTTT. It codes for CASSVGLAGTDTQYF.

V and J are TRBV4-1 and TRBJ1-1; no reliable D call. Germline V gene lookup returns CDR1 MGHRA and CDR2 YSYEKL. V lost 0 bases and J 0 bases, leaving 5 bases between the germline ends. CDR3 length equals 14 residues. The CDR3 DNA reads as TGCGCCAGCAGCCAAGATCGCTTGAACACTGAAGCTTTCTTT. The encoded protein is CASSQDRLNTEAFF.

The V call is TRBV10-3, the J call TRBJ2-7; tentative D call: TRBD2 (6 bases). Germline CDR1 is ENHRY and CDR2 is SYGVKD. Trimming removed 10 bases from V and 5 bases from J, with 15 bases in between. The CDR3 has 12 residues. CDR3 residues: CATGDSRNEQYF. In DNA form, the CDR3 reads TGTGCCACCGGGGACTCCCGAAACGAGCAGTACTTC.

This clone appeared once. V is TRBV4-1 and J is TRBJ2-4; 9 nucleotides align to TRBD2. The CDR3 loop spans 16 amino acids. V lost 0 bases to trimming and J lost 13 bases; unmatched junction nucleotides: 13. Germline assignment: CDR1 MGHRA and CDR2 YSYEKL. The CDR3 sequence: CASSQDLGTSFFPQYF. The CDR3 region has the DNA TGCGCCAGCAGCCAAGATCTCGGGACTAGCTTCTTCCCCCAGTACTTC.

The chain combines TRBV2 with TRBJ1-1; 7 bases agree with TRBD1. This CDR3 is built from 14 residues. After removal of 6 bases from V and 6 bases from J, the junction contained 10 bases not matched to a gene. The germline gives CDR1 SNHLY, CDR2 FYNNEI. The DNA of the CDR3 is TGTGCCAGCAGCCCCGGGACAGACTCCGCTGAAGCTTTCTTT. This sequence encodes CASSPGTDSAEAFF.

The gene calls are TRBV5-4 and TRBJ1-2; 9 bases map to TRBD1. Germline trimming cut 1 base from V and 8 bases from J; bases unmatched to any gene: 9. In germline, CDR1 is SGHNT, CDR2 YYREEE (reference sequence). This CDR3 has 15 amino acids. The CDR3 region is CASSLTGGAVIGYTF. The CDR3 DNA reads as TGTGCCAGCAGCTTGACAGGGGGCGCGGTGATAGGCTACACCTTC.

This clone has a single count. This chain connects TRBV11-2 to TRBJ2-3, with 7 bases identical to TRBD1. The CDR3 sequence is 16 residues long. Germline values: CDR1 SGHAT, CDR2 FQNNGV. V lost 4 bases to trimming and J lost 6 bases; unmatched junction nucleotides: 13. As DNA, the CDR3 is TGTGCCAGCAGCTCCTGGACTTCAGGGGGAAGGGATACGCAGTATTTT. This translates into CASSSWTSGGRDTQYF.

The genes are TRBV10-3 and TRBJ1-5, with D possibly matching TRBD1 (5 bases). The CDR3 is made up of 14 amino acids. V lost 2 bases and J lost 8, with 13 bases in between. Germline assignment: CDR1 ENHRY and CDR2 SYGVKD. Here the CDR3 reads CAISERQRDEPQHF. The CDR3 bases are TGTGCCATCAGTGAGCGTCAGAGGGACGAGCCCCAGCATTTT.

As DNA, the CDR3 is TGCAGCGTTGCACGGGGGGGCTATGGCTACACCTTC. Its translation is CSVARGGYGYTF. The chain combines TRBV29-1 with TRBJ1-2; tentatively, D is TRBD1 (5 bases). CDR1 is SQVTM, CDR2 ANQGSEA, per germline. There are 12 residues in the CDR3. V was trimmed by 4 bases and J by 4 bases, leaving 10 bases between them.

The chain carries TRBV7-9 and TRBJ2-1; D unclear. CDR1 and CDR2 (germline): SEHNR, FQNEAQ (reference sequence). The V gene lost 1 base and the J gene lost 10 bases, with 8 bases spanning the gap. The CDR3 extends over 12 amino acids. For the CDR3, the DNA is TGTGCCAGCAGCTTAGTGGGGTACGAGCAGTTCTTC. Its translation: CASSLVGYEQFF. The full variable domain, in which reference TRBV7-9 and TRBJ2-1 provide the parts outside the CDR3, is DTGVSQNPRHKITKRGQNVTFRCDPISEHNRLYWYRQTLGQGPEFLTYFQNEAQLEKSRLLSDRFSAERPKGSFSTLEIQRTEQGDSAMYLCASSLVGYEQFFGPGTRLTVL.

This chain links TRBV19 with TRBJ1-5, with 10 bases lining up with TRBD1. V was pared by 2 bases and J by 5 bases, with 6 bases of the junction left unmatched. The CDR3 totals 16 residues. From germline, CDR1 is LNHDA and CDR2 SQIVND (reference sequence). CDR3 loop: CASSIWDRGKDQPQHF. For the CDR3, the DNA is TGTGCCAGTAGTATATGGGACAGGGGAAAGGATCAGCCCCAGCATTTT.

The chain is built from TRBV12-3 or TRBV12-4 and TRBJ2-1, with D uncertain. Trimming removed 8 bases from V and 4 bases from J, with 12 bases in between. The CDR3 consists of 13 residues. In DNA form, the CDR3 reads TGTGCCAGCTGCTGGGGAAGGTACAATGAGCAGTTCTTC. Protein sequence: CASCWGRYNEQFF.